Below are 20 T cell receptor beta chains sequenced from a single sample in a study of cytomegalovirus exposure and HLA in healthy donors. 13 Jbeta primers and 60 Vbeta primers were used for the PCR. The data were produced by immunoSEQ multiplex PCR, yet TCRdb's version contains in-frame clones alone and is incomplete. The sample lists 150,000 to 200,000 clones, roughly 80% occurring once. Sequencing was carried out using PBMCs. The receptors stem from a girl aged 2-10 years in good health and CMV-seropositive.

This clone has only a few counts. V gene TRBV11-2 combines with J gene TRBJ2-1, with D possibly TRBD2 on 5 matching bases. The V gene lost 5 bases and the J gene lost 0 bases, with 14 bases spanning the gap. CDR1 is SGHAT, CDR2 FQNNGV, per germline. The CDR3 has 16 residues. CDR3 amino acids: CASSPGGGSSYNEQFF. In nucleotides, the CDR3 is TGTGCCAGCAGCCCAGGTGGTGGGAGCTCCTACAATGAGCAGTTCTTC.

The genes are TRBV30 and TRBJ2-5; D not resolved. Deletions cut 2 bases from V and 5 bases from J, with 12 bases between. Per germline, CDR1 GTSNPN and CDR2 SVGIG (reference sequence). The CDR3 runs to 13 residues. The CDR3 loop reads CAWSIVRWETQYF. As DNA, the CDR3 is TGTGCCTGGAGTATCGTGAGGTGGGAGACCCAGTACTTC.

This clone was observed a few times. The CDR3 here is CASSFPGTALEAFF. As DNA, the CDR3 is TGTGCCAGCAGCTTTCCCGGGACAGCCCTTGAAGCTTTCTTT. The gene calls are TRBV5-6 and TRBJ1-1; TRBD1 agrees at 7 bases. The J segment lost 7 bases and the V segment lost 2 bases, leaving 8 bases of the junction unmatched. This CDR3 is 14 amino acids long. Germline V CDR1 and CDR2: SGHDT, YYEEEE.

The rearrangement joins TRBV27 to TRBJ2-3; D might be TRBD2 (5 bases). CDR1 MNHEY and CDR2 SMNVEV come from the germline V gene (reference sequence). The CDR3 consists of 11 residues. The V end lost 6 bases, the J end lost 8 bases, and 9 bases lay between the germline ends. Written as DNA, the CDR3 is TGTGCCAGCAGGACCGGAGGTACGCAGTATTTT. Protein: CASRTGGTQYF.

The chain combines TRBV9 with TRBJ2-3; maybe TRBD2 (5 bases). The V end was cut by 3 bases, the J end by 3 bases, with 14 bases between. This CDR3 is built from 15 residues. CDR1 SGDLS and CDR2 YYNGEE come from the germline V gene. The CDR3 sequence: CASSGSGPFTDTQYF. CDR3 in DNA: TGTGCCAGCAGCGGCAGCGGACCTTTTACAGATACGCAGTATTTT.

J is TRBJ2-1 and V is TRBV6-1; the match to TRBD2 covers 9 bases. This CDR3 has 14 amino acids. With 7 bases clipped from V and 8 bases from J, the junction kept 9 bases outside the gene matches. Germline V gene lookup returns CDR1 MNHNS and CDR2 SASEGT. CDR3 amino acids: CASKLAGRGYEQFF. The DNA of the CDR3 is TGTGCCAGCAAGCTAGCGGGAAGGGGTTATGAGCAGTTCTTC.

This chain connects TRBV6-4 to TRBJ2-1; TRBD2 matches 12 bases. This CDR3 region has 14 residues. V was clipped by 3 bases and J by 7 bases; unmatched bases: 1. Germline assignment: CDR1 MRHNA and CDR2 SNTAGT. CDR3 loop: CASSEGTSGNEQFF. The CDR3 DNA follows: TGTGCCAGCAGTGAAGGGACTAGCGGGAATGAGCAGTTCTTC.

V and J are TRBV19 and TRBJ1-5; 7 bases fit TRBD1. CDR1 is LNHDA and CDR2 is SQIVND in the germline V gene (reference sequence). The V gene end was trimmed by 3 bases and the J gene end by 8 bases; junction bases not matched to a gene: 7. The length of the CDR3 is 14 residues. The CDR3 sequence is CASSMIGGTKPQHF. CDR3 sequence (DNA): TGTGCCAGTAGTATGATAGGGGGCACTAAGCCCCAGCATTTT.

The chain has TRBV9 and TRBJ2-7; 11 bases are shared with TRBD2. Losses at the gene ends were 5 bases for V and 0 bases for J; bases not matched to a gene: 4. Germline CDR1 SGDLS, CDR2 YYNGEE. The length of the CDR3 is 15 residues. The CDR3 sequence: CASSPGTSGSYEQYF. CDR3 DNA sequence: TGTGCCAGCAGTCCAGGGACTAGCGGCTCCTACGAGCAGTACTTC.

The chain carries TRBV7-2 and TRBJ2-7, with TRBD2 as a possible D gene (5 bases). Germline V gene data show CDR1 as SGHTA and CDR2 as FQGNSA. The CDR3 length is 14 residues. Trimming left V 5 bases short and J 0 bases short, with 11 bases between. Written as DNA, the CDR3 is TGTGCCAGCAGCGAGCGGACGGGCTCCTACGAGCAGTACTTC. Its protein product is CASSERTGSYEQYF.

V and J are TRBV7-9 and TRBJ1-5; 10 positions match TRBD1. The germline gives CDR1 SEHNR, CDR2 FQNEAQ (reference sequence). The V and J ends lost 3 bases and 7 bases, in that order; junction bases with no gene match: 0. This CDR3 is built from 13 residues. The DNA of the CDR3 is TGTGCCAGCAGCTTGACAGGGGGCCAGCCCCAGCATTTT. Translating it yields CASSLTGGQPQHF.

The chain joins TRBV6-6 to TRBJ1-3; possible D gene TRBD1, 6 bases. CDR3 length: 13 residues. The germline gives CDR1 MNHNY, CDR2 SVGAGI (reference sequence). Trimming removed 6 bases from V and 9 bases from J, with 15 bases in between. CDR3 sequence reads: CASSDRIKSTIYF. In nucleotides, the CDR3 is TGTGCCAGCAGCGACAGGATAAAGAGCACCATATATTTT.

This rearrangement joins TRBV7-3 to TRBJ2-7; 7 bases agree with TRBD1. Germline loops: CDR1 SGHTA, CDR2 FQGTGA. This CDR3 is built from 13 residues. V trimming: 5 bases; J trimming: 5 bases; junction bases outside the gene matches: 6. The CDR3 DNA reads TGTGCCAGCAGCGCCCGACAGGGCCACGAGCAGTACTTC. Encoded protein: CASSARQGHEQYF.

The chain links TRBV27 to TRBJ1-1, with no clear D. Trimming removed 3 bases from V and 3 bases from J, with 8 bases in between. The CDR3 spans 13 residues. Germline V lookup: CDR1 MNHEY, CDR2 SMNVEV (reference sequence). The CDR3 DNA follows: TGTGCCAGCAGTTTGATGGGCGACACTGAAGCTTTCTTT. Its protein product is CASSLMGDTEAFF.

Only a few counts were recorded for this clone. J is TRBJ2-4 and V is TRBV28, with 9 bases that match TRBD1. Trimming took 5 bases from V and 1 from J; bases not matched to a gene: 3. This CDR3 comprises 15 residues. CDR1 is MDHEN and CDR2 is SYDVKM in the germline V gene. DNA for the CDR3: TGTGCCAGCAGTGGACAGGGGCTCGCCAAAAACATTCAGTACTTC. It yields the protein CASSGQGLAKNIQYF.

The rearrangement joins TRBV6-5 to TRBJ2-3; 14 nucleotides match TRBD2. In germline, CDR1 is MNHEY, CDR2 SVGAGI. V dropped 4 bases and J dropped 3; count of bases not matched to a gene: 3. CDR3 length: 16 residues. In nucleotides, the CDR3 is TGTGCCAGCAGTTCACGGACTAGCGGGAGGACAGATACGCAGTATTTT. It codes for CASSSRTSGRTDTQYF.

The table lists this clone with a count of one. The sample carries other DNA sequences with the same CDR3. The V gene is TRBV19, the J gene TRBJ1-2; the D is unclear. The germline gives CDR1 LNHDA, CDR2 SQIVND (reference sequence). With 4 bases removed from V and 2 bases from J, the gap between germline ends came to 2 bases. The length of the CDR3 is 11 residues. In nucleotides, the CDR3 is TGTGCCAGTAGTACGAACTATGGCTACACCTTC. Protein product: CASSTNYGYTF.

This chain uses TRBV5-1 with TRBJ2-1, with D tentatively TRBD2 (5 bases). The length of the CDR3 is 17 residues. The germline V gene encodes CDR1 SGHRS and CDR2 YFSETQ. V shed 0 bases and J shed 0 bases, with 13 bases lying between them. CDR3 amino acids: CASSLVVATNSYNEQFF. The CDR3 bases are TGCGCCAGCAGCTTGGTGGTGGCGACTAACTCCTACAATGAGCAGTTCTTC. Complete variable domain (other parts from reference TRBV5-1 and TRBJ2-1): KAGVTQTPRYLIKTRGQQVTLSCSPISGHRSVSWYQQTPGQGLQFLFEYFSETQRNKGNFPGRFSGRQFSNSRSEMNVSTLELGDSALYLCASSLVVATNSYNEQFFGPGTRLTVL.

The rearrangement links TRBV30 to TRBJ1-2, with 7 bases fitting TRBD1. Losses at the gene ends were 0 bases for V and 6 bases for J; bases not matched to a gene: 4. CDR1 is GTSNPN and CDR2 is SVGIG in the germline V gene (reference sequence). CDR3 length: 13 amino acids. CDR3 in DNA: TGTGCCTGGAGTGTGCGCAGGGGGAATGGCTACACCTTC. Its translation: CAWSVRRGNGYTF. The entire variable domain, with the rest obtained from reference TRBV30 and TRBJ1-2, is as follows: SQTIHQWPATLVQPVGSPLSLECTVEGTSNPNLYWYRQAAGRGLQLLFYSVGIGQISSEVPQNLSASRPQDRQFILSSKKLLLSDSGFYLCAWSVRRGNGYTFGSGTRLTVV.

The CDR3 sequence is CASGGGMGYEQYF. The CDR3 region has the DNA TGTGCCAGCGGGGGGGGAATGGGCTACGAGCAGTACTTC. This chain joins TRBV21-1 and TRBJ2-7; the table assigns TRBD2, which was not confirmed against the DNA. TRBV21-1 is shown as a pseudogene. The CDR3 runs to 13 residues.